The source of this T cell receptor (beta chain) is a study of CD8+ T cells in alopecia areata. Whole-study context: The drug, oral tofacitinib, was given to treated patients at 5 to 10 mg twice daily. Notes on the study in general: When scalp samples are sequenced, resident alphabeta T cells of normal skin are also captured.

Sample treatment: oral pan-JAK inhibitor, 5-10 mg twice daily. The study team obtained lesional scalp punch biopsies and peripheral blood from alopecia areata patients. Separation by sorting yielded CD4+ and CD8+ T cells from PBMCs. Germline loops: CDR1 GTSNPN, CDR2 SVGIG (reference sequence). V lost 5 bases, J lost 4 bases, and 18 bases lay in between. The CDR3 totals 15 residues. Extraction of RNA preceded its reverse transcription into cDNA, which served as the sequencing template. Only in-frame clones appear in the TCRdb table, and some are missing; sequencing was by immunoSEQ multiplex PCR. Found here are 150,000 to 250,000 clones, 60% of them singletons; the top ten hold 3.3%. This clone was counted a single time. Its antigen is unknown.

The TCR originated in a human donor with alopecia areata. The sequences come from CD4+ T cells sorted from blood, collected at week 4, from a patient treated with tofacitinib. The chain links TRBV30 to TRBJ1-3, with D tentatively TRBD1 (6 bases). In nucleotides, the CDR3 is TGTGCCTGGGGAACTTCAGGGGTCTCAGGAAACACCATATATTTT. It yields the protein CAWGTSGVSGNTIYF.